A selection of T cell receptor beta chains follows, all from one sample in a study of human T cells and chemical hapten exposure. Using its own MiXCR run on the RACE reads, TCRdb lists one record per CDR3 protein. The sample comprises a few hundred thousand distinct CDR3 sequences, over 7.5% of which are singletons, and 1.2% rests with the top ten. The sample consisted of whole blood, taken in connection with sensitization to the hapten diphenylcyclopropenone (DPC). The receptors here all came from a man aged 18 to 30 with alopecia areata. Some clones in this sample may be carry-over from other donors' samples. Both conserved end residues are part of each CDR3. Fields, in order: V gene, D gene, CDR3 protein. D genes are given only for firm matches.

>TRBV12-3/TRBV12-4|-
CASRVKGPTNEQFF
>TRBV2|TRBD2
CASMRLAGDTQETQYF
>TRBV6-2/TRBV6-3|-
CASGDRRGNTIYF
>TRBV18|-
CASSPPSGTVNTEAFF
>TRBV5-1|-
CASSYEYRAGYTF
>TRBV20-1|TRBD1
CSAPDRGTDTQYF
>TRBV4-3|TRBD2
CASSQTGLAGTTDTQYF
>TRBV5-1|-
CASSLAGIYGEQYF
>TRBV3-1|-
CASSQDLGQAQHF
>TRBV27|-
CASSDRVPHDNEQFF
>TRBV29-1|-
CSATLRLVTNYNEQFF
>TRBV10-2|-
CASSELDRMLPLHF
>TRBV18|-
CASSLLGGSGNEQFF
>TRBV14|TRBD1
CASSQDRIWTGELFF
>TRBV27|-
CASMRVWAEAFF
>TRBV4-3|TRBD2
CASSHPGTSGGPEQFF
>TRBV19|-
CASKLQGFNQPQHF
>TRBV7-3|TRBD1
CASSSKDRGELNTEAFF
>TRBV7-2|-
CASSRVQGSRGDTQYF
>TRBV2|-
CASTGDAKNIQYF
>TRBV12-3/TRBV12-4|-
CASRGTGTDTQYF
>TRBV29-1|-
CSVASLGIGDGYTF
>TRBV29-1|-
CSVEGRVRGSEQFF
>TRBV4-3|-
CASSQEGGGGELFF
>TRBV28|-
CASSLELGREYQPQHF
>TRBV6-6|TRBD1
CASSSGQRLYGYTF
>TRBV3-1|TRBD1
CASSQVGTGRNYGYTF
>TRBV3-1|-
CASSQGLANTGELFF
>TRBV7-2|-
CASSLEDYSGNTIYF
>TRBV7-6|TRBD1
CASSSRTGNGELFF
>TRBV24-1|TRBD1
CATSDPRDRDNEKLFF
>TRBV12-3/TRBV12-4|-
CASSLNPRGNTEAFF
>TRBV29-1|TRBD2
CSVEGLAGGHQETQYF
>TRBV29-1|-
CSVEVGQGIYNEQFF
>TRBV11-3|-
CASGDGLNTEAFF
>TRBV2|-
CASRGGVYEYF
>TRBV28|TRBD1
CASSLETGVDTQYF
>TRBV5-1|-
CASSRNRLSYTDTQYF
>TRBV20-1|-
CSARNPSGVPGNTIYF
>TRBV2|-
CASRSSRFTGELFF
>TRBV2|TRBD1
CASSGGQLNYGYTF
>TRBV6-2/TRBV6-3|-
CASSRTAQETQYF
>TRBV6-2/TRBV6-3|-
CASSNEALGAPQPQHF
>TRBV9|-
CASSGLGTPVLRNYGYTF
>TRBV7-2|-
CASSSGTPFYGYTF
>TRBV29-1|-
CSVEHPARGYGYTF
>TRBV7-9|TRBD1
CASSTPGQLAKNIQYF
>TRBV29-1|-
CSARGDLYVAEAFF
>TRBV4-3|-
CASSQDLSYGYTF
>TRBV7-2|-
CASSLQGSHNEKLFF